This T cell receptor (beta chain) originates from a study of T cells in Graves' hyperthyroidism and ophthalmopathy. Germline lookup yields CDR1 SGHDT and CDR2 YYEEEE. V dropped 5 bases and J dropped 2 bases, with 14 bases sitting between them. This CDR3 contains 14 residues. In this sample, this clonotype turned up many times. Template material for amplifying TCR beta CDR3 regions consisted of RNA transcripts. HTBI primers were employed in a first-round RT-PCR of the TCR CDR3. One entry per CDR3 protein results from TCRdb running MiXCR on the multiplex PCR reads. Found here are approximately 600,000 distinct CDR3 sequences, less than 25% of them singletons; the top ten hold under 35%. Exclusion followed for patients with uncontrolled infection, other autoimmune disease, pregnancy or lactation. Extraction of PBMCs used roughly 9.6 ml of fresh peripheral blood.

The sequenced material came from blood. The clonotype comes from a young man with Graves' ophthalmopathy. The chain employs TRBV5-6 and TRBJ2-7; D is unclear. For the CDR3, the DNA is TGTGCCAGCAGTCCAGACATAGCCCCCTACGAGCAGTACTTC. It yields the protein CASSPDIAPYEQYF.